A single T cell receptor (beta chain) is shown here with its context. The sample originates from a study of blood T cell repertoires in COVID-19. Looking at the study overall: Whether acute or convalescent, the COVID-19 samples came from the United States, Italy and Spain. The analysed material was cDNA or gDNA that came from T cells, B-cell-depleted T cells, or PBMCs.

Trimming took 4 bases from V and 4 from J; bases not matched to a gene: 9. This CDR3 has 16 residues. Per germline, CDR1 SGHNT and CDR2 YYREEE (reference sequence). In the source study's methods: Reference gene primer amplification yielded estimated nucleated cell counts. The protocol was immunoSEQ multiplex PCR, while the TCRdb copy is restricted to in-frame clones and leaves out a portion. The V and J calls and clone size are taken from that table; D and trimming were inferred from the DNA. The table has roughly 230,000 clones, roughly nine tenths seen once; the top ten hold roughly 4.5%. Sample: peripheral blood. The sequence came from a woman in her thirties or forties who had recovered from COVID-19. The chain combines TRBV5-4 with TRBJ2-3; 10 nucleotides match TRBD2. CDR3 sequence: CASSLNLGTSADTQYF. The CDR3 DNA reads TGTGCCAGCAGCCTGAATTTGGGGACTAGCGCAGATACGCAGTATTTT.